Listed below are T cell receptor beta chains from one sample, sequenced in a study of T cell responses to AZD1222 COVID-19 vaccine. The table came from immunoSEQ multiplex PCR; TCRdb's copy has only in-frame clones and leaves some out. This sample carries more than 95,000 clones, roughly 88% of them seen once, and the ten largest clones take over 7.5%. The sequenced sample was peripheral blood, obtained on day 0 of AZD1222 vaccination. The receptors shown here come from an adult in good health. The CDR3 runs from the conserved cysteine through the conserved F or W. D genes are given only for firm matches. Clone size, where shown, is once, few, many, or a class for clones that have expanded.

>.|TRBV9|TRBJ2-1|.|16
TGTGCCAGCAGCCCACGAAGGGACTTACCCTACAATGAGCAGTTCTTC
CASSPRRDLPYNEQFF
>.|TRBV25-1|TRBJ1-5|.|15
TGTGCCAGCAGTGTAGGGGGGAGCCTGAATCAGCCCCAGCATTTT
CASSVGGSLNQPQHF
>.|TRBV4-3|TRBJ1-2|.|17
TGCGCCAGCAGCCAGATACCCCGGGACCCCGGGGACTATGGCTACACCTTC
CASSQIPRDPGDYGYTF
>TRBD2|TRBV4-1|TRBJ2-7|few|14
TGCGCCAGCCGGCCGCGCGCGGGAGTAGACGAGCAGTACTTC
CASRPRAGVDEQYF
>.|TRBV4-3|TRBJ1-2|.|15
TGCGCCAGCAGCCCATCCCCGGTAGAGACCTATGGCTACACCTTC
CASSPSPVETYGYTF
>.|TRBV7-4|TRBJ2-2|.|13
TGTGCCAGCAGCTTAATTCCTCCCGGGGAGCTGTTTTTT
CASSLIPPGELFF
>.|TRBV10-3|TRBJ1-1|.|11
TGTGCCATCAGTGATTCAGTTGAAGCTTTCTTT
CAISDSVEAFF
>.|TRBV11-2|TRBJ2-5|.|15
TGTGCCAGCAGCCCGTCAGGGATCCCCTTAGAGACCCAGTACTTC
CASSPSGIPLETQYF
>.|TRBV9|TRBJ2-3|.|15
TGTGCCAGCAGCGTAGGTCAGGGCCGCACAGATACGCAGTATTTT
CASSVGQGRTDTQYF
>.|TRBV6-6|TRBJ1-2|.|13
TGTGCCAGCAGTTACGGAGGGAACTATGGCTACACCTTC
CASSYGGNYGYTF
>.|TRBV9|TRBJ2-3|.|15
TGTGCCAGCAGCGTAAAGGGACCAAACACAGATACGCAGTATTTT
CASSVKGPNTDTQYF
>.|TRBV30|TRBJ1-5|.|13
TGTGCCTGGAGCCTAGGAGCGAATCAGCCCCAGCATTTT
CAWSLGANQPQHF
>TRBD1|TRBV5-5|TRBJ1-2|.|17
TGTGCCAGCAGCTCTTCCCCGGAGAGCGGGACAGGCTATGGCTACACCTTC
CASSSSPESGTGYGYTF
>.|TRBV5-1|TRBJ1-2|many|16
TGCGCCAGCAGCGAGACGGGACCCAGAAGTGGCTATGGCTACACCTTC
CASSETGPRSGYGYTF
>.|TRBV4-2|TRBJ1-2|few|15
TGTGCCAGCAGCCCCAGAGCCGGGCAAATCTATGGCTACACCTTC
CASSPRAGQIYGYTF
>TRBD1|TRBV28|TRBJ1-5|once|17
TGTGCCAGCAGTTTATTTGGGACAGGGCTCTCCCATCAGCCCCAGCATTTT
CASSLFGTGLSHQPQHF
>TRBD1|TRBV19|TRBJ2-7|once|14
TGTGCCAGTCGGGTGGACAGGGGGTCGAGGGAGCAGTACTTC
CASRVDRGSREQYF
>TRBD1|TRBV5-1|TRBJ1-3|.|17
TGCGCCAGCAGCTGGGGACAGTCAGGTGCTTCTGGAAACACCATATATTTT
CASSWGQSGASGNTIYF
>.|TRBV5-6|TRBJ1-5|.|14
TGTGCCAGCAACCTATTTGGGGAGAATCAGCCCCAGCATTTT
CASNLFGENQPQHF
>.|TRBV6-1|TRBJ1-2|.|13
TGTGCCAGCAGCGTCGGAGACTTCTATGGCTACACCTTC
CASSVGDFYGYTF
>TRBD1|TRBV7-3|TRBJ1-2|.|14
TGTGCCAGCAGACTACCCGACAGGGCCGGGGGCTACACCTTC
CASRLPDRAGGYTF
>.|TRBV5-1|TRBJ1-6|once|14
TGCGCCACCAAAGGTGGACATAATAATTCACCCCTCCACTTT
CATKGGHNNSPLHF
>.|TRBV24-1|TRBJ2-2|.|14
TGTGCCACCAGTGACCACAGGGAAACCGGGGAGCTGTTTTTT
CATSDHRETGELFF
>.|TRBV6-5|TRBJ2-2|.|13
TGTGCCAGCAGCGAGGGTATCACCGGGGAGCTGTTTTTT
CASSEGITGELFF
>TRBD1|TRBV30|TRBJ1-1|.|16
TGTGCCGGAATCAAACAGGGGGCCCCTCGTGAGGCTGAAGCTTTCTTT
CAGIKQGAPREAEAFF
>.|TRBV28|TRBJ1-1|.|12
TGTGCCAGCAGTTATAGAAACACTGAAGCTTTCTTT
CASSYRNTEAFF